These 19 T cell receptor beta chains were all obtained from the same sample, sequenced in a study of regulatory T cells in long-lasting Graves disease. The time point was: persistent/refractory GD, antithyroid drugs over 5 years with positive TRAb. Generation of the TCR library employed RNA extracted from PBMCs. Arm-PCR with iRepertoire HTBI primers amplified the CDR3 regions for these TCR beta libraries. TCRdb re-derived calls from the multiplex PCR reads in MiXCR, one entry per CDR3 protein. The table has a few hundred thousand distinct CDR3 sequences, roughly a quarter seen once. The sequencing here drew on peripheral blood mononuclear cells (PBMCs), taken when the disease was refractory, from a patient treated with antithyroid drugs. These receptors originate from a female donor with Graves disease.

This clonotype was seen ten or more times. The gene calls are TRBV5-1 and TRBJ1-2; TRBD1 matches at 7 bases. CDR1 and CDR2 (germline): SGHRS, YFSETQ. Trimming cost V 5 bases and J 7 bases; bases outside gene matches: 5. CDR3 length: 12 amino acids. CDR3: CASRSDRAGYTF. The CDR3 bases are TGCGCCAGCAGATCTGACAGGGCTGGCTACACCTTC. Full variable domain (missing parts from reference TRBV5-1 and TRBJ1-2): KAGVTQTPRYLIKTRGQQVTLSCSPISGHRSVSWYQQTPGQGLQFLFEYFSETQRNKGNFPGRFSGRQFSNSRSEMNVSTLELGDSALYLCASRSDRAGYTFGSGTRLTVV.

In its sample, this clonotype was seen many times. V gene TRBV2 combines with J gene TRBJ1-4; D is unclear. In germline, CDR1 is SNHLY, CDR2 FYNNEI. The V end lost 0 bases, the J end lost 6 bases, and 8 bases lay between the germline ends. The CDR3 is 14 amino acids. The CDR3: CASSEARVDEKLFF. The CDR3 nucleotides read TGTGCCAGCAGTGAAGCGAGGGTTGATGAAAAACTGTTTTTT.

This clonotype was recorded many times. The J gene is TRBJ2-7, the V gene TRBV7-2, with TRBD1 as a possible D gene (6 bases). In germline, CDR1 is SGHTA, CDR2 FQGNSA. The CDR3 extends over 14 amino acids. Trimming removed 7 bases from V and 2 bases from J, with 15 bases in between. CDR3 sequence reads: CASTQSQGPYEQYF. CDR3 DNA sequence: TGTGCCAGCACCCAATCCCAGGGGCCCTACGAGCAGTACTTC.

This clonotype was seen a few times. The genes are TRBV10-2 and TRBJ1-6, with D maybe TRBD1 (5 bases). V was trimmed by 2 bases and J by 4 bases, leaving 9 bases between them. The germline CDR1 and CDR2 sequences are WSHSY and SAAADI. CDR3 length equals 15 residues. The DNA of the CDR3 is TGCGCCAGCAGTGAGGGGGCTGGATATAATTCACCCCTCCACTTT. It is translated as CASSEGAGYNSPLHF.

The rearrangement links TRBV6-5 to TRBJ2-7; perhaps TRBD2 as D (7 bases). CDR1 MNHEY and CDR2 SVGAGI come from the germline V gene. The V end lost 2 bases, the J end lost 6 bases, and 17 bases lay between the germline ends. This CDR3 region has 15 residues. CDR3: CASSYAGASLFEQYF. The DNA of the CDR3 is TGTGCCAGCAGTTACGCGGGGGCCTCGCTCTTCGAGCAGTACTTC.

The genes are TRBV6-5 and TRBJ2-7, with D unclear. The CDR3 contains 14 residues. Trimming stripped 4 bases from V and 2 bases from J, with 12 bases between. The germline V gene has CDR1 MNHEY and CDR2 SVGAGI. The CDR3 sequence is CASSSAPQTYEQYF. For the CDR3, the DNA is TGTGCCAGCAGTTCGGCTCCTCAAACCTACGAGCAGTACTTC.

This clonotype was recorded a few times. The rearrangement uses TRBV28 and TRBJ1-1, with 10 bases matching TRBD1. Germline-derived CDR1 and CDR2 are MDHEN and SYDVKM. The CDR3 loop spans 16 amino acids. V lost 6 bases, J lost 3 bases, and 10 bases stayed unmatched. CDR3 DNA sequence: TGTGCCAGCAGCCGGCCCGGGACAGGGGTGGACACTGAAGCTTTCTTT. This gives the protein CASSRPGTGVDTEAFF. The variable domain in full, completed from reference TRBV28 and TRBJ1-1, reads DVKVTQSSRYLVKRTGEKVFLECVQDMDHENMFWYRQDPGLGLRLIYFSYDVKMKEKGDIPEGYSVSREKKERFSLILESASTNQTSMYLCASSRPGTGVDTEAFFGQGTRLTVV.

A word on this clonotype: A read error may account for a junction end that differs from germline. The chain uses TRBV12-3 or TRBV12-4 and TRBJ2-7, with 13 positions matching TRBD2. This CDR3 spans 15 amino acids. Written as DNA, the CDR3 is TGTGCCAGCAGCGGAGGACTAGCGGGAGCCTACGAGCAGCACTTC. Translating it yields CASSGGLAGAYEQHF.

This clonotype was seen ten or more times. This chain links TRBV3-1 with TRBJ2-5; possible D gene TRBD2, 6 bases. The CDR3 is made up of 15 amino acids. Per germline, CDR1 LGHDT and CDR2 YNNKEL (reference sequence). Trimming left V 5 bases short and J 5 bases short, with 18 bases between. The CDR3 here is CASSTTGSGKETQYF. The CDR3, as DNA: TGTGCCAGCAGCACGACCGGGAGTGGGAAGGAGACCCAGTACTTC.

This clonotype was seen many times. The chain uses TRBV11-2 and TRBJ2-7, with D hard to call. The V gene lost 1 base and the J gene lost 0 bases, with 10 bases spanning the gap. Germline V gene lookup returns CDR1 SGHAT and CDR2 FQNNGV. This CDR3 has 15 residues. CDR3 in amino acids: CASSLGRDSSYEQYF. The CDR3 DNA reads TGTGCCAGCAGCTTAGGAAGGGATAGCTCCTACGAGCAGTACTTC.

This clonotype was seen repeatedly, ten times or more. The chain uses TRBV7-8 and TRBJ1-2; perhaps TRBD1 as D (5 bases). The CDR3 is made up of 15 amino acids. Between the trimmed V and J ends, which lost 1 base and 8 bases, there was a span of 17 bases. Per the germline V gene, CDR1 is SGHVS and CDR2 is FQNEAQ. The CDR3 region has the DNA TGTGCCAGCAGCTTAGGGTCCGCAGGGTCGACCGGCTACACCTTC. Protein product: CASSLGSAGSTGYTF.

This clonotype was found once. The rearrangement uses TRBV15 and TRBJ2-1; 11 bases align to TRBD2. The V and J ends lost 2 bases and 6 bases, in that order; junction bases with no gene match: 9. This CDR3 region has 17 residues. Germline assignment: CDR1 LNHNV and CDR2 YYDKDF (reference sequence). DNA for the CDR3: TGTGCCACCAGCAGATCAAGGGCGCTAGCGGGAGGCAATGAGCAGTTCTTC. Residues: CATSRSRALAGGNEQFF.

The DNA of the CDR3 is TGTGCCAGCAGCTTATCCCTACACTACTCTGGAAACACCATATATTTT. Amino acids: CASSLSLHYSGNTIYF. This chain joins TRBV7-9 and TRBJ1-3, with D hard to call. The V end was cut by 2 bases, the J end by 0 bases, with 11 bases between. CDR1 is SEHNR and CDR2 is FQNEAQ in the germline V gene (reference sequence). The CDR3 is made up of 16 amino acids.

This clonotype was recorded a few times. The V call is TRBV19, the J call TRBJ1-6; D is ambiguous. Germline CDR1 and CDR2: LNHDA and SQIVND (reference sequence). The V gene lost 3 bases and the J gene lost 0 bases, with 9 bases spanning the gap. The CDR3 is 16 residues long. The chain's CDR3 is CASSISPSSYNSPLHF. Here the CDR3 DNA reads TGTGCCAGTAGTATCTCTCCGAGCTCCTATAATTCACCCCTCCACTTT.

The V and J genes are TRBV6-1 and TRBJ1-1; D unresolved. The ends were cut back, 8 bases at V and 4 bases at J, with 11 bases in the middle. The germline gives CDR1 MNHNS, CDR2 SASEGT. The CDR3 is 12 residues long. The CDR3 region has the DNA TGTGCCAGCCGGAGGTCGTCCACTGAAGCTTTCTTT. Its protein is CASRRSSTEAFF.

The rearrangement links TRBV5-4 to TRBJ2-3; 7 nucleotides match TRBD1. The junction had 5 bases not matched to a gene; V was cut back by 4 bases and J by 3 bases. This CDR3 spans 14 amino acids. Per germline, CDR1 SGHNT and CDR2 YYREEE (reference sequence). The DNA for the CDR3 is TGTGCCAGCAGCACCGGGACAGCTACAGATACGCAGTATTTT. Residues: CASSTGTATDTQYF.

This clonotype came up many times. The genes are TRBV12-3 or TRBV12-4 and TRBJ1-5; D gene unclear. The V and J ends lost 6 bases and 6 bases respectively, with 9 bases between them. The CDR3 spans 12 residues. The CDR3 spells CASSTPGQPQHF. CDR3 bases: TGTGCCAGCAGCACACCGGGTCAGCCCCAGCATTTT.

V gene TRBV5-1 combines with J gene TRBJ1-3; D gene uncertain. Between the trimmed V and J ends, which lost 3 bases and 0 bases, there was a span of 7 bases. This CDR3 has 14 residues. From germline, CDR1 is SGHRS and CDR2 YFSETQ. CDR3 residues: CASSSSNSGNTIYF. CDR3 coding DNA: TGCGCCAGCAGCTCCAGTAACTCTGGAAACACCATATATTTT.

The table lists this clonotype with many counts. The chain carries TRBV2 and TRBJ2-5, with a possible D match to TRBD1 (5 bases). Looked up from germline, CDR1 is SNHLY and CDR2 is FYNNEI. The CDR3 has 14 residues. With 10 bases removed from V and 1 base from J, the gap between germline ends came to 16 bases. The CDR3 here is CATHPADSQETQYF. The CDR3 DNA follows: TGTGCCACCCACCCAGCCGACAGCCAAGAGACCCAGTACTTC. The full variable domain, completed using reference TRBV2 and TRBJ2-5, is EPEVTQTPSHQVTQMGQEVILRCVPISNHLYFYWYRQILGQKVEFLVSFYNNEISEKSEIFDDQFSVERPDGSNFTLKIRSTKLEDSAMYFCATHPADSQETQYFGPGTRLLVL.